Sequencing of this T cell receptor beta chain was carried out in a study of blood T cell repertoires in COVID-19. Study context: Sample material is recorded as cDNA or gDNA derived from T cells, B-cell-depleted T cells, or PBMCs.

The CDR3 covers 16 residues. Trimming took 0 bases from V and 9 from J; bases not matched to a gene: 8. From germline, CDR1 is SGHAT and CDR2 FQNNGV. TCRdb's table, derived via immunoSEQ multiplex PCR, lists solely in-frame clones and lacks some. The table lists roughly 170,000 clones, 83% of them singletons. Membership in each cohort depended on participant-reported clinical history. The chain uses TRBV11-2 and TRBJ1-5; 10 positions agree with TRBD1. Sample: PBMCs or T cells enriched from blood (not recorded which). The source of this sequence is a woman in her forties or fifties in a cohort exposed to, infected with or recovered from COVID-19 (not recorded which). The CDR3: CASSLETGTGAAPQHF. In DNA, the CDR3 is TGTGCCAGCAGCTTAGAAACCGGGACAGGGGCTGCGCCCCAGCATTTT.